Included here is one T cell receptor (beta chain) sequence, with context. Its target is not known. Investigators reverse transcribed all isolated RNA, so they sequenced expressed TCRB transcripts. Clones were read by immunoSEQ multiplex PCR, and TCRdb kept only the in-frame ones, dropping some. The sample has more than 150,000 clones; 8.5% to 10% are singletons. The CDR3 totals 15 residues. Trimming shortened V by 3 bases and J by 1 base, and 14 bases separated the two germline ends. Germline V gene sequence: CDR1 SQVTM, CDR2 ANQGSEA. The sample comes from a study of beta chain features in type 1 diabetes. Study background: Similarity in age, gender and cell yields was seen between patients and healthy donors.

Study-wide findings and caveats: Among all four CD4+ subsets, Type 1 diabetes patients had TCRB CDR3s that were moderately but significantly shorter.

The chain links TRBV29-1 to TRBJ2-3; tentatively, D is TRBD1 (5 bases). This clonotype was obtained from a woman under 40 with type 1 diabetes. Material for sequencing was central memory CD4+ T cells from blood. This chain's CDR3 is CSVDLQGRGTDTQYF. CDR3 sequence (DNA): TGCAGCGTTGATCTTCAGGGCAGGGGCACAGATACGCAGTATTTT.